The T cell receptor (beta chain) under discussion was sequenced for a study of blood T cell repertoires in COVID-19. In the study overall: Sample material is recorded as cDNA or gDNA derived from T cells, B-cell-depleted T cells, or PBMCs.

TCRdb's table, derived via immunoSEQ multiplex PCR, lists solely in-frame clones and lacks some. The table lists a few hundred thousand clones, approximately 87% of them singletons. Germline loops: CDR1 MNHEY, CDR2 SVGEGT. The CDR3 extends over 17 amino acids. V lost 6 bases and J lost 2, with 23 bases in between. This clonotype was sampled from a woman between 45 and 65 years old with active or convalescent COVID-19. J is TRBJ2-7 and V is TRBV6-2 or TRBV6-3; maybe TRBD1 (6 bases). The sequencing sample was made of peripheral blood. As DNA, the CDR3 is TGTGCCAGCAGCCCTCGAATGAAAGCCGGGACAACCTACGAGCAGTACTTC. As protein: CASSPRMKAGTTYEQYF.